The next 15 T cell receptor beta chains were all read from a single sample in a study of T cells after posttransplantation cyclophosphamide. Profiling relied on immunoSEQ multiplex PCR, and the TCRdb table lists in-frame clones only, not all of them. The sample holds over 5,500 clones; roughly 98% are singletons and the top ten take roughly 0.49%. The sample was naive CD8+ T cells sorted from PBMCs. The receptors derive from a woman aged 30 to 39 in good health and a related stem cell transplant donor.

This chain links TRBV27 with TRBJ2-7; 10 nucleotides align to TRBD2. Germline CDR1 and CDR2: MNHEY and SMNVEV (reference sequence). The V and J ends lost 5 bases and 4 bases, in that order; junction bases with no gene match: 5. The CDR3 sequence is 14 residues long. CDR3 nucleotide sequence: TGTGCCAGCAGTACCCTAGCGGGGGAGTACGAGCAGTACTTC. It encodes CASSTLAGEYEQYF.

This sequence joins TRBV7-9 and TRBJ1-5; maybe TRBD1 (5 bases). In germline, CDR1 is SEHNR, CDR2 FQNEAQ (reference sequence). This CDR3 contains 15 residues. V was clipped by 4 bases and J by 3 bases, with 13 bases between them. CDR3 region: CASSSGVEYNQPQHF. The CDR3 coding sequence is TGTGCCAGCAGCTCGGGGGTTGAGTACAATCAGCCCCAGCATTTT.

The rearrangement joins TRBV5-1 to TRBJ2-7; weak D call: TRBD2 (7 bases). This CDR3 is 14 amino acids long. The ends were cut back, 4 bases at V and 3 bases at J, with 14 bases in the middle. The germline V gene has CDR1 SGHRS and CDR2 YFSETQ. DNA for the CDR3: TGCGCCAGCAGCGGGGGAGGGGGAGGCTACGAGCAGTACTTC. It yields the protein CASSGGGGGYEQYF.

The rearrangement links TRBV4-3 to TRBJ2-7; 8 bases agree with TRBD1. Germline CDR1 LGHNA, CDR2 YSLEER. The CDR3 has 15 residues. After removal of 1 base from V and 4 bases from J, the junction contained 6 bases not matched to a gene. The chain's CDR3 is CASSQGLRGQYEQYF. CDR3 DNA: TGCGCCAGCAGCCAAGGACTCAGGGGGCAGTACGAGCAGTACTTC.

CDR3 coding DNA: TGTGCCAGCAGCCCCATGGGGGGGGGATCCTACGAGCAGTACTTC. This translates into CASSPMGGGSYEQYF. This chain joins TRBV7-8 and TRBJ2-7; 7 bases map to TRBD2. The CDR3 runs to 15 residues. The V segment lost 5 bases and the J segment 1 base; nucleotides outside the gene matches: 8. Germline-derived CDR1 and CDR2 are SGHVS and FQNEAQ.

This sequence joins TRBV29-1 and TRBJ2-7; weak D call: TRBD2 (5 bases). Germline V gene data show CDR1 as SQVTM and CDR2 as ANQGSEA. Trimming shortened V by 5 bases and J by 2 bases, and 10 bases separated the two germline ends. This CDR3 spans 12 amino acids. CDR3 loop: CSVSGETYEQYF. The DNA of the CDR3 is TGCAGCGTTTCCGGGGAAACCTACGAGCAGTACTTC.

This clone was picked up a small number of times. The gene calls are TRBV10-3 and TRBJ2-2; TRBD2 matches 7 bases. Germline trimming cut 4 bases from V and 2 bases from J; bases unmatched to any gene: 4. The germline V gene has CDR1 ENHRY and CDR2 SYGVKD. This CDR3 contains 15 residues. The CDR3 protein is CAISGGGPNTGELFF. The CDR3 region has the DNA TGTGCCATCAGTGGGGGGGGACCCAACACCGGGGAGCTGTTTTTT.

This rearrangement joins TRBV4-3 to TRBJ1-1, with D maybe TRBD1 (6 bases). Deletions cut 2 bases from V and 0 bases from J, with 25 bases between. This CDR3 contains 20 residues. Germline-derived CDR1 and CDR2 are LGHNA and YSLEER. CDR3 in amino acids: CASSQLTPTGNGRLNTEAFF. The CDR3 region has the DNA TGCGCCAGCAGCCAACTGACTCCTACAGGGAATGGGCGGTTGAACACTGAAGCTTTCTTT.

CDR3 sequence: CASSLMGQGLDTQYF. CDR3 nucleotide sequence: TGTGCCAGCAGTTTAATGGGACAGGGGTTGGATACGCAGTATTTT. The chain is built from TRBV27 and TRBJ2-3, with TRBD1 matching over 10 bases. Germline-derived CDR1 and CDR2 are MNHEY and SMNVEV (reference sequence). CDR3 length equals 15 residues. The V segment lost 2 bases and the J segment 6 bases; nucleotides outside the gene matches: 5.

The gene calls are TRBV30 and TRBJ1-2; D is unresolved. Between the trimmed V and J ends, which lost 0 bases and 5 bases, there was a span of 10 bases. In germline, CDR1 is GTSNPN, CDR2 SVGIG (reference sequence). The CDR3 runs 13 residues. The CDR3 DNA reads as TGTGCCTGGAGTGTGATCGCGTTGTATGGCTACACCTTC. Protein product: CAWSVIALYGYTF.

The chain joins TRBV9 to TRBJ2-1; weak D call: TRBD2 (6 bases). The germline gives CDR1 SGDLS, CDR2 YYNGEE. The CDR3 is made up of 16 amino acids. Trimming left V 0 bases short and J 3 bases short, with 13 bases between. The CDR3 reads CASSVAGVSNYNEQFF. The DNA for the CDR3 is TGTGCCAGCAGCGTAGCGGGGGTTTCTAACTACAATGAGCAGTTCTTC.

This clone was seen only a few times. The V call is TRBV7-3, the J call TRBJ2-1, with 9 nucleotides matching TRBD1. CDR1 is SGHTA and CDR2 is FQGTGA in the germline V gene. V was pared by 4 bases and J by 9 bases, with 7 bases of the junction left unmatched. The CDR3 consists of 14 residues. CDR3 coding DNA: TGTGCCAGCAGCTCGACAGGGGGGGGAGGTGAGCAGTTCTTC. As protein: CASSSTGGGGEQFF.

The rearrangement uses TRBV19 and TRBJ1-6; no clear D. The V gene lost 2 bases and the J gene lost 0 bases, with 11 bases spanning the gap. CDR1 is LNHDA, CDR2 SQIVND, per germline (reference sequence). This CDR3 region has 17 residues. Here the CDR3 reads CASSIWADSSYNSPLHF. CDR3 bases: TGTGCCAGTAGTATATGGGCAGATAGCTCCTATAATTCACCCCTCCACTTT.

V usage is TRBV12-5 and J usage is TRBJ1-2; TRBD1 is a possible D gene (5 bases). The germline V and J ends were trimmed by 6 bases and 4 bases, with 15 bases remaining between them. CDR3 size: 14 residues. In germline, CDR1 is LGHNT, CDR2 FRNRAP. The CDR3 is CASGGSGNSYGYTF. The CDR3 DNA reads TGTGCTAGTGGCGGTTCAGGGAATAGCTATGGCTACACCTTC.

This chain uses TRBV6-1 with TRBJ1-1, with 10 bases lining up with TRBD1. The CDR3 loop spans 15 amino acids. The germline V gene has CDR1 MNHNS and CDR2 SASEGT. The junction had 6 bases not matched to a gene; V was cut back by 4 bases and J by 4 bases. The CDR3 coding sequence is TGTGCCAGCAGTGTACCGGGACAGGGGTTCACTGAAGCTTTCTTT. Its translation is CASSVPGQGFTEAFF.